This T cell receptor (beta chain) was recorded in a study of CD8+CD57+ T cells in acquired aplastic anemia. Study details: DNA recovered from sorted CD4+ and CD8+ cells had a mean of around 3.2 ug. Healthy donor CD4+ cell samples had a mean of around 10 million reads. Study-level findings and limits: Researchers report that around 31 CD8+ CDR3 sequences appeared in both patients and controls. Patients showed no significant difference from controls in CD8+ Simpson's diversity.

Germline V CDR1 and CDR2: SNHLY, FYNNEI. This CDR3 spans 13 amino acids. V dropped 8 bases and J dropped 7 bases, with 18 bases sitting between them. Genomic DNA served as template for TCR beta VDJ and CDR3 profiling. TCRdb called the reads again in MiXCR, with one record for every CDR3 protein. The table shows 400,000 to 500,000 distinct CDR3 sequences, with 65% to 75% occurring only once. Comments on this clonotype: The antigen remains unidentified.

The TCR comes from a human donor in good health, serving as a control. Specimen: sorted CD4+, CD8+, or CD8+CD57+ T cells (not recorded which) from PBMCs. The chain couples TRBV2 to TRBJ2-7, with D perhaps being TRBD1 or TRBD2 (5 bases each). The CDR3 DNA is TGTGCCAGCGGTACAGGACTTGGTCGGGAGCAGTACGTC. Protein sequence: CASGTGLGREQYV.